This T cell receptor (beta chain) was retrieved from a study of cytomegalovirus exposure and HLA in healthy donors. Study-wide findings and caveats: The HLA-A and HLA-B alleles of most subjects were reportedly predicted accurately from TCR beta sequences.

This clone was recorded only once. Its antigen is as yet unknown. There are 16 residues in the CDR3. V was clipped by 1 base and J by 5 bases, with 15 bases between them. Per the germline V gene, CDR1 is MNHEY and CDR2 is SVGAGI. PCR amplification relied on 60 Vbeta primers (plus 13 Jbeta primers). The repertoire was sequenced with immunoSEQ multiplex PCR; TCRdb's copy has only in-frame clones and lacks some. The repertoire holds more than 85,000 clones, with roughly 84% as singletons. This chain links TRBV6-5 with TRBJ2-1, with a tentative D call TRBD2 (6 bases). This TCR was sampled from a woman aged 18-30 years in good health and CMV-seronegative. Sequencing was performed on PBMCs. Here the CDR3 DNA reads TGTGCCAGCAGTTACTTGTTTAGCGGAACACACAATGAGCAGTTCTTC. This sequence encodes CASSYLFSGTHNEQFF.